These T cell receptor beta chains were read from a single sample in a study of blood T cell repertoires in COVID-19. Measured with immunoSEQ multiplex PCR; TCRdb has only the in-frame clones, and not every one. The sample has approximately 400,000 clones, around 88% seen once. Input material: peripheral blood. The receptor set was obtained from a woman in her forties or fifties with COVID-19, enrolled during active disease. Each CDR3 is given with its conserved first and last residue. The D gene is left open where the match is weak. Size tells how often a clone was seen (once, few, many) or the class of an expanded clone, and some rows leave it out.

V gene	D gene	clone size	J gene	CDR3 DNA	CDR3 protein
TRBV18	TRBD1	NA	TRBJ1-1	TGTGCCAGCTCCCTGGGACAGGGAGGCACTGAAGCTTTCTTT	CASSLGQGGTEAFF
TRBV12-5	TRBD1	NA	TRBJ1-2	TGTGCTAGTGGTTTGGTGGGACAGCTCCAAGATGGCTACACCTTC	CASGLVGQLQDGYTF
TRBV11-2	TRBD2	NA	TRBJ2-1	TGTGCCAGCAGCTCATTACTAGCGGGGGTTTACAATGAGCAGTTCTTC	CASSSLLAGVYNEQFF
TRBV2	TRBD1	NA	TRBJ2-7	TGTGCCAGCAGTCGACATGCGGGACAGGGGGCCGGAGAGCAGTACTTC	CASSRHAGQGAGEQYF
TRBV6-5	TRBD2	NA	TRBJ2-4	TGTGCCAGCAGTCTAATTAGCGGGGCCAAAAACATTCAGTACTTC	CASSLISGAKNIQYF
TRBV30	TRBD1	once	TRBJ1-5	TGTGCCTGGGGAACAGGGGTCCTATCAGATAGCAATCAGCCCCAGCATTTT	CAWGTGVLSDSNQPQHF
TRBV9	TRBD1	once	TRBJ1-2	TGTGCCAGCAGCGACAGCCGGGACAGCCTTTATAACTATGGCTACACCTTC	CASSDSRDSLYNYGYTF
TRBV5-1	NA	NA	TRBJ2-5	TGCGCCAGCAGCTTGGCCGGTCAGGGCAGGGTAGAGACCCAGTACTTC	CASSLAGQGRVETQYF
TRBV11-2	NA	NA	TRBJ1-2	TGTGCCAGCAGCTTGAAGGTAGGTAGGAGGGTAAAGGGCTACACCTTC	CASSLKVGRRVKGYTF
TRBV6-6	TRBD1	NA	TRBJ1-1	TGTGCCAGCAGCGGGACAGGGATGAACACTGAAGCTTTCTTT	CASSGTGMNTEAFF
TRBV28	NA	NA	TRBJ2-2	TGTGCCAGCAGTTTCCCAACGACAGCCAACACCGGGGAGCTGTTTTTT	CASSFPTTANTGELFF
TRBV9	TRBD2	NA	TRBJ2-5	TGTGCCAGCAGCGTAGCCCCAGCGGGGGTCCAAGAGACCCAGTACTTC	CASSVAPAGVQETQYF
TRBV4-1	TRBD1	NA	TRBJ1-1	TGCGCCAGCAGCGCGGACAGGGAGAACACTGAAGCTTTCTTT	CASSADRENTEAFF
TRBV2	TRBD2	few	TRBJ2-3	TGTGCCACTATACGTGGGGTAGCGGGGCCAGATACGCAGTATTTT	CATIRGVAGPDTQYF
TRBV21-1	NA	NA	TRBJ1-2	TGTGCCAGCAGCGAAAAGGAGGTCGGCTACACCTTC	CASSEKEVGYTF
TRBV3-1/TRBV3-2	NA	once	TRBJ1-6	TGTGCCAGCAGCCAAGTAGAGCTTAATTCACCCCTCCACTTT	CASSQVELNSPLHF
TRBV27	NA	NA	TRBJ1-2	TGTGCCAGCAGGGCGGTGGGCTATGGCTACACCTTC	CASRAVGYGYTF
TRBV7-2	NA	NA	TRBJ1-6	TGTGCCAGCAGCTTCCCAGGGAATTCGAGGAATTCACCCCTCCACTTT	CASSFPGNSRNSPLHF
TRBV27	NA	NA	TRBJ2-7	TGTGCCAGCAGGAAACGGACAGACTACGAGCAGTACTTC	CASRKRTDYEQYF
TRBV11-2	NA	NA	TRBJ2-5	TGTGCCAGCAGCTTAGAGGGCAGGGAACCAGAGACCCAGTACTTC	CASSLEGREPETQYF
TRBV5-6	NA	NA	TRBJ2-3	TGTGCCAGCAGCTTCCTTTTTCGGGGGTTATACACAGATACGCAGTATTTT	CASSFLFRGLYTDTQYF
TRBV4-1	NA	once	TRBJ1-4	TGCGCCAGCAGCCATCAACAGGGCGTTAATGAAAAACTGTTTTTT	CASSHQQGVNEKLFF
TRBV19	NA	NA	TRBJ1-1	TGTGCCAGTAGTATAGTTCCGGGGGTGTACACTGAAGCTTTCTTT	CASSIVPGVYTEAFF
TRBV7-3	TRBD2	NA	TRBJ2-1	TGTGCCAGCAGTTCCAGCGGGGGCCGGGCGTATGAGCAGTTCTTC	CASSSSGGRAYEQFF
TRBV27	NA	NA	TRBJ1-1	TGTGCCAGCAGTCTAACAGGACCGCTGATGGACACTGAAGCTTTCTTT	CASSLTGPLMDTEAFF
TRBV27	TRBD1	NA	TRBJ1-1	TGTGCCAGCAGTTGGGACAGGGGAACTGAAGCTTTCTTT	CASSWDRGTEAFF
TRBV30	TRBD2	NA	TRBJ2-2	TGTGCCTGGACCCCCCACCGGGGGGGGGCCTCAACCGGGGAGCTGTTTTTT	CAWTPHRGGASTGELFF
TRBV9	NA	NA	TRBJ2-1	TGTGCCAGCAGCGTAGGCGGCATCTACAATGAGCAGTTCTTC	CASSVGGIYNEQFF
TRBV7-3	NA	NA	TRBJ2-1	TGTGCCAGCAGCCTAGGGCCAGCGGGCCCCTACAATGAGCAGTTCTTC	CASSLGPAGPYNEQFF
TRBV11-2	NA	NA	TRBJ1-6	TGTGCCAGCAGCTACCCCTCAAGAGCCTATAATTCACCCCTCCACTTT	CASSYPSRAYNSPLHF
TRBV7-3	NA	NA	TRBJ2-2	TGTGCCAGCAGCTTATTAGAAGACCTTGCAGGCCCCAACACCGGGGAGCTGTTTTTT	CASSLLEDLAGPNTGELFF
TRBV7-2	NA	NA	TRBJ1-1	TGTGCCAGCAGCTTGGGGCCCAGACAGGAAGCTTTCTTT	CASSLGPRQEAFF
TRBV5-1	NA	once	TRBJ1-2	TGCGCCAGCAGCTTTGGGCCCACCTATGGCTACACCTTC	CASSFGPTYGYTF
TRBV6-4	TRBD2	NA	TRBJ2-3	TGTGCCAGCAGTGTCCTAGCGGGGGGAACAGATACGCAGTATTTT	CASSVLAGGTDTQYF
TRBV3-1/TRBV3-2	NA	NA	TRBJ2-3	TGTGCCAGCAAACAGAGGGGGGGCCCCACAGATACGCAGTATTTT	CASKQRGGPTDTQYF
TRBV19	NA	NA	TRBJ1-5	TGTGCCAGTAGTATAGAAAGGAGTTATCAGCCCCAGCATTTT	CASSIERSYQPQHF
TRBV7-9	NA	NA	TRBJ2-5	TGTGCCAGCAGCCCGCGGGGTCCAGAGACCCAGTACTTC	CASSPRGPETQYF
TRBV5-1	NA	few	TRBJ2-7	TGCGCCAGCAGCTTGGGGACAGCCTCCTACGAGCAGTACTTC	CASSLGTASYEQYF
TRBV2	NA	NA	TRBJ2-7	TGTGCCAGCAGGGGGCCTAGCTCCTACGAGCAGTACTTC	CASRGPSSYEQYF
TRBV29-1	NA	NA	TRBJ1-1	TGCAGCGTTGATGGGGGGGAAGCTTTCTTT	CSVDGGEAFF
TRBV30	NA	NA	TRBJ1-2	TGTGCCTGGAGTGTACGACGGGCAGGGCATGGCTACACCTTC	CAWSVRRAGHGYTF
TRBV15	NA	NA	TRBJ1-3	TGTGCCACCAGCAGAGGAGACTACTCTGGAAACACCATATATTTT	CATSRGDYSGNTIYF
TRBV27	TRBD1	NA	TRBJ2-7	TGTGCCAGCAGGGTCGGACAGGGCCCAGGTTTCGAGCAGTACTTC	CASRVGQGPGFEQYF